This T cell receptor beta chain was retrieved from a study of blood T cells in healthy people across ages. As for the study in general: Per every two T cells, about one barcoded beta molecule was captured by template switching.

In the case of this clonotype: Antigen unknown.

The use of a sample-barcoded 5' primer and a J-beta primer mix characterized a second PCR of about 6 to 12 cycles. One entry per CDR3 protein, called by TCRdb with MiXCR from the 5' RACE reads. The profile shows roughly 700,000 distinct CDR3 sequences, around 25% of them singletons. Study findings and constraints: Whereas aged donors had fewer naive CD4+ cells, long-lived donors had more of them and higher diversity.

The CDR3 length is 18 residues. Trimming took 0 bases from V and 2 from J, leaving 19 bases between them. CDR1 is LNHNV and CDR2 is YYDKDF in the germline V gene (reference sequence). These data also featured in a second study, about T cells of mothers and their children. From that report: The second PCR used the M1S primer, and this primer added sample barcodes and 2-4 random nucleotides. Normalized overlap was always slightly, never significantly, higher in related than unrelated mother-child pairs.

The J gene is TRBJ1-1, the V gene TRBV15; the D gene is possibly TRBD1 (5 bases). Source material: blood. The TCR was taken from a boy between 10 and 17 years old in good health. The CDR3 DNA is TGTGCCACCAGCAGAGACCTACGCAGGGTCGGCGGAAACACTGAAGCTTTCTTT. Translated: CATSRDLRRVGGNTEAFF.